Listed here are 20 T cell receptor beta chains from one sample, sequenced in a study of T cell clonotyping in hematopoietic cell transplantation (dated by TCRdb to about 2021). Library construction relied on the immunoSEQ multiplex PCR assay. Sourced from immuneACCESS, this table was stored by TCRdb with only in-frame sequences that have V and J called. A share of the clones is absent; for the studies checked, an unresolved V gene accounts for under half, and the remainder has no known explanation. In all, the sample holds roughly 20,000 clones, and 85% to 90% of those were seen once. The ten largest clones take up 3.7% of the sample. The meaning of the sample's time point label: recipient sample about 28 days before transplant, after cytoreduction. The sequencing used peripheral blood mononuclear cells, collected before stem cell transplant. The source of these receptors is a man aged 18 to 30 with biphenotypic leukemia. Some clones in this sample may be carry-over from other donors' samples.

The V gene is TRBV19, the J gene TRBJ1-1; 8 bases fit TRBD1. Per germline, CDR1 LNHDA and CDR2 SQIVND (reference sequence). The CDR3 length is 14 residues. V lost 3 bases and J lost 4; bases outside the gene matches: 4. CDR3 sequence: CASSMQGAFTEAFF. The DNA for the CDR3 is TGTGCCAGTAGTATGCAGGGGGCATTCACTGAAGCTTTCTTT.

The CDR3 nucleotides read TGTGCCAGCAGTTTAAGTCCCGGATCAGGACTTGAAGCTTTCTTT. Protein sequence: CASSLSPGSGLEAFF. The chain is built from TRBV27 and TRBJ1-1; D unresolved. The germline V gene has CDR1 MNHEY and CDR2 SMNVEV (reference sequence). There are 15 residues in the CDR3. The germline V and J ends were trimmed by 2 bases and 7 bases, with 17 bases remaining between them.

The V and J genes are TRBV5-1 and TRBJ2-7; tentative D call: TRBD1 (5 bases). Germline CDR1 is SGHRS and CDR2 is YFSETQ. There are 16 residues in the CDR3. Trimming took off 2 bases at V and 4 bases at J, with 19 bases between the two ends. DNA for the CDR3: TGCGCCAGCAGCTTCGCTCCCCCCGAGACAGAATACGAGCAGTACTTC. It is translated as CASSFAPPETEYEQYF.

J is TRBJ2-1 and V is TRBV5-1, with TRBD2 matching over 11 bases. Germline loops: CDR1 SGHRS, CDR2 YFSETQ. CDR3 length: 14 amino acids. Unmatched junction bases numbered 1, after V lost 0 bases and J lost 8 bases. CDR3 residues: CASSLALAGDEQFF. The DNA for the CDR3 is TGCGCCAGCAGCTTGGCACTAGCGGGAGATGAGCAGTTCTTC.

This clone occurred once. CDR3 sequence: CASSQAVGTDTQYF. The CDR3 nucleotides read TGCGCCAGCAGCCAAGCTGTGGGAACAGATACGCAGTATTTT. The rearrangement joins TRBV4-1 to TRBJ2-3; D ambiguous. The germline V gene has CDR1 MGHRA and CDR2 YSYEKL. The CDR3 runs to 14 residues. V was shortened by 1 base and J by 3 bases, with 8 bases between the two germline ends.

This clone has only one observation. V usage is TRBV7-9 and J usage is TRBJ1-5; possible D gene TRBD1, 5 bases. The CDR3 consists of 15 residues. Germline CDR1 reads SEHNR; CDR2 reads FQNEAQ (reference sequence). V gave up 0 bases and J gave up 11 bases, with 17 bases separating them. The CDR3 DNA follows: TGTGCCAGCAGCTTAGCAGGGGACGGGAGCTTGTCCCAGCATTTT. Its translation: CASSLAGDGSLSQHF.

CDR3 residues: CATTSRESVREQYF. The CDR3 coding sequence is TGTGCCACAACCTCCCGGGAGTCTGTCCGCGAGCAGTACTTC. V and J are TRBV19 and TRBJ2-7; D possibly corresponds to TRBD2 (6 bases). Germline V gene sequence: CDR1 LNHDA, CDR2 SQIVND (reference sequence). V dropped 10 bases and J dropped 6 bases, with 22 bases sitting between them. There are 14 residues in the CDR3.

Of note for this clone: A read error may produce the germline difference seen at one junction end. J is TRBJ2-1 and V is TRBV9, with 10 nucleotides matching TRBD2. The CDR3 runs 14 residues. Germline CDR1 SGDLS, CDR2 YYNGEE. CDR3 residues: CASSIGSSGGLLIF. The CDR3 nucleotides read TGTGCCAGCAGCATTGGGTCTAGCGGGGGATTGCTCATCTTC.

The chain has TRBV6-6 and TRBJ1-1; no reliable D call. V lost 5 bases to trimming and J lost 1 base, with 11 bases between them. The CDR3 length is 14 residues. Germline lookup yields CDR1 MNHNY and CDR2 SVGAGI (reference sequence). The CDR3 coding sequence is TGTGCCAGCAGTCCCCGGACGGGGAACACTGAAGCTTTCTTT. This sequence encodes CASSPRTGNTEAFF.

The V call is TRBV7-2, the J call TRBJ2-7, with D possibly TRBD2 on 6 matching bases. The germline CDR1 and CDR2 sequences are SGHTA and FQGNSA. Trimming took 5 bases from V and 4 from J, leaving 18 bases between them. The CDR3 consists of 15 residues. The CDR3 DNA reads as TGTGCCAGCAGCCGAAACCCGGGACTCGAATACGAGCAGTACTTC. Amino acids: CASSRNPGLEYEQYF. The variable domain in full, with the rest retrieved from reference TRBV7-2 and TRBJ2-7, is GAGVSQSPSNKVTEKGKDVELRCDPISGHTALYWYRQSLGQGLEFLIYFQGNSAPDKSGLPSDRFSAERTGGSVSTLTIQRTQQEDSAVYLCASSRNPGLEYEQYFGPGTRLTVT.

The rearrangement joins TRBV27 to TRBJ2-1, with 12 bases aligning to TRBD1. The CDR3 is made up of 14 amino acids. In germline, CDR1 is MNHEY, CDR2 SMNVEV (reference sequence). The trim removed 5 bases at V and 9 bases at J, leaving 5 bases unmatched. The CDR3 DNA reads TGTGCCAGCAGTCGGGACAGGGGGCGGGGTGAGCAGTTCTTC. Protein product: CASSRDRGRGEQFF.

J is TRBJ1-2 and V is TRBV30; D unclear. V was cut by 5 bases and J by 5 bases, with 24 bases left in between. This CDR3 region has 16 residues. Per germline, CDR1 GTSNPN and CDR2 SVGIG (reference sequence). The DNA of the CDR3 is TGTGCCTGGGGCCTTACACCGGGTCTCGAGATTTATGGCTACACCTTC. It specifies CAWGLTPGLEIYGYTF.

This chain uses TRBV27 with TRBJ1-2, with D possibly matching TRBD1 (6 bases). Germline V gene sequence: CDR1 MNHEY, CDR2 SMNVEV (reference sequence). The CDR3 is made up of 13 amino acids. The V end was cut by 2 bases, the J end by 3 bases, with 7 bases between. CDR3 coding DNA: TGTGCCAGCAGTTTAGGGGGGCACTATGGCTACACCTTC. This sequence encodes CASSLGGHYGYTF.

The chain's CDR3 is CASSLEWGSGTEAFF. The CDR3 coding sequence is TGCGCCAGCAGCTTGGAATGGGGTAGCGGAACTGAAGCTTTCTTT. The rearrangement uses TRBV5-1 and TRBJ1-1; the D is unclear. Germline loops: CDR1 SGHRS, CDR2 YFSETQ. Trimming pared 0 bases from V and 5 bases from J, leaving 14 bases between. The CDR3 spans 15 residues.

V gene TRBV19 combines with J gene TRBJ2-7, with D possibly called TRBD1 or TRBD2 (5 bases each). V was clipped by 8 bases and J by 2 bases, with 16 bases between them. The CDR3 totals 14 residues. Per germline, CDR1 LNHDA and CDR2 SQIVND (reference sequence). The CDR3 protein is CASRPGPNPYEQYF. DNA of the CDR3: TGTGCCAGTCGCCCGGGGCCTAACCCCTACGAGCAGTACTTC.

The chain uses TRBV19 and TRBJ1-2, with D uncertain. This CDR3 is 13 amino acids long. CDR1 and CDR2 (germline): LNHDA, SQIVND (reference sequence). Deletions cut 1 base from V and 8 bases from J, with 11 bases between. CDR3 DNA sequence: TGTGCCAGTAGTATAGGGACTAGAAGAGGCTACACCTTC. Protein: CASSIGTRRGYTF. The full variable domain, with the rest looked up from reference TRBV19 and TRBJ1-2, is DGGITQSPKYLFRKEGQNVTLSCEQNLNHDAMYWYRQDPGQGLRLIYYSQIVNDFQKGDIAEGYSVSREKKESFPLTVTSAQKNPTAFYLCASSIGTRRGYTFGSGTRLTVV.

The chain has TRBV9 and TRBJ2-7; D possibly uses TRBD1 or TRBD2 (6 bases each). Per germline, CDR1 SGDLS and CDR2 YYNGEE. The ends were cut back, 3 bases at V and 9 bases at J, with 16 bases in the middle. The CDR3 sequence is 13 residues long. The CDR3 loop reads CASSAVGGRWQYF. The DNA of the CDR3 is TGTGCCAGCAGCGCCGTGGGGGGCCGGTGGCAGTACTTC.

V is TRBV6-5 and J is TRBJ1-1; D perhaps matches TRBD1 (5 bases). The CDR3 sequence is 13 residues long. Trimming left V 2 bases short and J 4 bases short, with 8 bases between. Germline CDR1 is MNHEY and CDR2 is SVGAGI. CDR3 region: CASSYQRGTEAFF. The CDR3 nucleotides read TGTGCCAGCAGTTACCAGAGGGGCACTGAAGCTTTCTTT.

The chain uses TRBV5-1 and TRBJ2-7; 8 nucleotides align to TRBD1. Germline trimming cut 2 bases from V and 4 bases from J; bases unmatched to any gene: 5. CDR1 and CDR2 (germline): SGHRS, YFSETQ. The CDR3 is 14 amino acids. The CDR3 DNA is TGCGCCAGCAGCTTTACAGGGGGAGCGTACGAGCAGTACTTC. Its protein is CASSFTGGAYEQYF.

In its sample, this clone was seen once. The chain uses TRBV4-2 and TRBJ1-5; no clear D. CDR1 is LGHNA and CDR2 is YNFKEQ in the germline V gene. CDR3 length equals 16 residues. The V end was cut by 1 base, the J end by 1 base, with 11 bases between. CDR3 amino acids: CASSQGTLGSNQPQHF. The CDR3 DNA reads TGTGCCAGCAGCCAAGGTACCCTCGGGAGCAATCAGCCCCAGCATTTT.